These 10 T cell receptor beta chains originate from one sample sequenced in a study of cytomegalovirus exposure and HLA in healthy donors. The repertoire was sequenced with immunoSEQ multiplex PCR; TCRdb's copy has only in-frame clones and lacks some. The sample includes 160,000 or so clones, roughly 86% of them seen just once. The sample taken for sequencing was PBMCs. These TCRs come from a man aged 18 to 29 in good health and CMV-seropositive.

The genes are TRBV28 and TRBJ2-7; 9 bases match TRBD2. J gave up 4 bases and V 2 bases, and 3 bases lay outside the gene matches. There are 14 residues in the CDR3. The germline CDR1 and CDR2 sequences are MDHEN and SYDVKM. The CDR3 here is CASSLGLAIYEQYF. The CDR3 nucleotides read TGTGCCAGCAGTTTAGGACTAGCGATTTACGAGCAGTACTTC.

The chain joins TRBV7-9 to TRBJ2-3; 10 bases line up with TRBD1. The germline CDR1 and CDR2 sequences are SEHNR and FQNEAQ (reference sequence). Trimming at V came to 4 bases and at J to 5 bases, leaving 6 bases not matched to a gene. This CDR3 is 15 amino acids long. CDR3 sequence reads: CASSSGQGLGDTQYF. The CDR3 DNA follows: TGTGCCAGCAGCTCGGGACAGGGGTTGGGAGATACGCAGTATTTT.

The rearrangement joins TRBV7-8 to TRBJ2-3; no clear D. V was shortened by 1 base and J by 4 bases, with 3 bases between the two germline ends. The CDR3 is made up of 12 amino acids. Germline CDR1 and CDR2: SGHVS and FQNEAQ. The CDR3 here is CASSLGADTQYF. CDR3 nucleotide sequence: TGTGCCAGCAGCTTAGGCGCAGATACGCAGTATTTT.

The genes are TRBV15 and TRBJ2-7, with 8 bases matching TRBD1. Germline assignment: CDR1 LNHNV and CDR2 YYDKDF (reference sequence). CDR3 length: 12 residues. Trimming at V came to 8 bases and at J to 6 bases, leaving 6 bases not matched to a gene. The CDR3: CATRQGLGEQYF. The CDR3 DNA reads TGTGCCACCCGACAGGGGCTGGGCGAGCAGTACTTC.

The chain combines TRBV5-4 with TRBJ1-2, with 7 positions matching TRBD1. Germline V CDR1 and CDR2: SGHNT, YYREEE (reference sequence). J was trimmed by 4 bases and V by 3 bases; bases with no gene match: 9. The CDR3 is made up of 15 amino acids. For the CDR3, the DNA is TGTGCCAGCAGCTCGACAGGGAAGTACGGCTATGGCTACACCTTC. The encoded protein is CASSSTGKYGYGYTF.

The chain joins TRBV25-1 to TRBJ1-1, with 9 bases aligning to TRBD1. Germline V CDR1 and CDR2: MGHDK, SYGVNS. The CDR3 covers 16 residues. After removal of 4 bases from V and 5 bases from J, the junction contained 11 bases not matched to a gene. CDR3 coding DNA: TGTGCCAGCAGTGTGGTTAGAACAGGGGGCTGGACTGAAGCTTTCTTT. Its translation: CASSVVRTGGWTEAFF.

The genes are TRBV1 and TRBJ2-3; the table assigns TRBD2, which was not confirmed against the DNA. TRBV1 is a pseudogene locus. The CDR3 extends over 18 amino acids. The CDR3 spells CTSSQWTSGGDGTDTQYF. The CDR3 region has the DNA TGCACCAGCAGCCAATGGACTAGCGGGGGGGATGGCACAGATACGCAGTATTTT.

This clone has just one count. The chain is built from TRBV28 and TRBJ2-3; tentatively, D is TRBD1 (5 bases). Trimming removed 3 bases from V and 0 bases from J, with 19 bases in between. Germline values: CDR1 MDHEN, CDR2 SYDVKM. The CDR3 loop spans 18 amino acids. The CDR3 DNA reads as TGTGCCAGCAGTTTCTCTCCAGAAGGGGCTGACAGCACAGATACGCAGTATTTT. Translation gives CASSFSPEGADSTDTQYF.

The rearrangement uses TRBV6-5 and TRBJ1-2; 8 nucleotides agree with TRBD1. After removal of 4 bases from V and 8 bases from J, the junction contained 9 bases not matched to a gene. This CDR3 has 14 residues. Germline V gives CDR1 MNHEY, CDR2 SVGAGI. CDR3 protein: CASSSGQGLLGYTF. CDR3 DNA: TGTGCCAGCAGTTCTGGACAGGGATTATTAGGCTACACCTTC.

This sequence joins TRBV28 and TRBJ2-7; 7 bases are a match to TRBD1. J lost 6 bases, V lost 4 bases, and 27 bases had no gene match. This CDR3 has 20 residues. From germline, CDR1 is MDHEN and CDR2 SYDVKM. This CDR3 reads CASSWVRTGGEDWLVREQYF. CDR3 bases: TGTGCCAGCAGTTGGGTGCGGACAGGCGGTGAAGATTGGCTCGTACGCGAGCAGTACTTC.